The 21 T cell receptor beta chains listed next were all sequenced from one sample in a study of blood T cell repertoires in COVID-19. Generated by immunoSEQ multiplex PCR, the TCRdb table keeps only in-frame clones and is missing some. This sample yields 100,000 or so clones, of which 88% are seen a single time; 5.5% to 8% belongs to the top ten. Source material: peripheral blood. These receptors were taken from a woman aged 55-69 years with acute or convalescent COVID-19.

The chain is built from TRBV5-4 and TRBJ2-1, with 12 bases aligning to TRBD2. The CDR3 runs to 14 residues. The germline gives CDR1 SGHNT, CDR2 YYREEE (reference sequence). V was pared by 4 bases and J by 12 bases, with 8 bases of the junction left unmatched. The CDR3 coding sequence is TGTGCCAGCAGCCCAAGGACTAGCGGGGACCGGCAGTTCTTC. Encoded protein: CASSPRTSGDRQFF.

The chain carries TRBV10-3 and TRBJ2-1, with D possibly matching TRBD2 (6 bases). CDR3 size: 17 residues. Deletions cut 3 bases from V and 6 bases from J, with 21 bases between. Germline loops: CDR1 ENHRY, CDR2 SYGVKD. The CDR3 DNA reads as TGTGCCATCAGTGACTGGGCGGGATCAAGGTTGGGCAATGAGCAGTTCTTC. Protein product: CAISDWAGSRLGNEQFF.

This chain uses TRBV15 with TRBJ1-1; D is unresolved. CDR1 and CDR2 (germline): LNHNV, YYDKDF (reference sequence). The CDR3 covers 13 residues. Between the trimmed V and J ends, which lost 2 bases and 3 bases, there was a span of 7 bases. CDR3 sequence (DNA): TGTGCCACCAGCAGACCAGGCTACACTGAAGCTTTCTTT. It encodes CATSRPGYTEAFF. Filled out from reference TRBV15 and TRBJ1-1, the complete variable domain reads DAMVIQNPRYQVTQFGKPVTLSCSQTLNHNVMYWYQQKSSQAPKLLFHYYDKDFNNEADTPDNFQSRRPNTSFCFLDIRSPGLGDTAMYLCATSRPGYTEAFFGQGTRLTVV.

CDR3 bases: TGTGCCAGCATCCCCGGGGGAATCTCTCGCGAGCAGTACTTC. It yields the protein CASIPGGISREQYF. J is TRBJ2-7 and V is TRBV2; weak D call: TRBD2 (6 bases). V lost 7 bases and J 6 bases, leaving 19 bases between the germline ends. The CDR3 is made up of 14 amino acids. CDR1 and CDR2 (germline): SNHLY, FYNNEI.

The genes are TRBV18 and TRBJ2-1, with D possibly matching TRBD2 (6 bases). This CDR3 region has 17 residues. CDR1 is KGHSH, CDR2 LQKENI, per germline. The V end was cut by 2 bases, the J end by 1 base, with 15 bases between. DNA of the CDR3: TGTGCCAGCTCACCAATTACGGAGGGGTGGTCCTACAATGAGCAGTTCTTC. Protein product: CASSPITEGWSYNEQFF.

The V call is TRBV9, the J call TRBJ2-2, with D maybe TRBD2 (6 bases). The germline V and J ends were trimmed by 0 bases and 4 bases, with 13 bases remaining between them. Germline assignment: CDR1 SGDLS and CDR2 YYNGEE. The CDR3 contains 16 residues. The DNA of the CDR3 is TGTGCCAGCAGCGTAGTCGGGAGTTCGAGCACCGGGGAGCTGTTTTTT. Amino acid sequence: CASSVVGSSSTGELFF.

CDR3 amino acids: CASSSLGGPNTEAFF. The CDR3 DNA sequence: TGTGCCAGCAGTTCCCTCGGGGGGCCTAACACTGAAGCTTTCTTT. The gene calls are TRBV28 and TRBJ1-1; D perhaps matches TRBD1 (6 bases). The ends were cut back, 4 bases at V and 2 bases at J, with 14 bases in the middle. Germline V gene lookup returns CDR1 MDHEN and CDR2 SYDVKM. The CDR3 has 15 amino acids.

This chain connects TRBV29-1 to TRBJ1-1; maybe TRBD1 (6 bases). V was pared by 4 bases and J by 1 base, with 13 bases between. Germline V gene sequence: CDR1 SQVTM, CDR2 ANQGSEA. CDR3 length: 14 residues. The chain's CDR3 is CSVVGGLKNTEAFF. The CDR3 DNA follows: TGCAGCGTTGTCGGGGGGCTGAAGAACACTGAAGCTTTCTTT.

This clone was seen a few times. This chain connects TRBV27 to TRBJ1-6; weak D call: TRBD1 (5 bases). V lost 0 bases and J lost 10, with 19 bases in between. This CDR3 is 17 amino acids long. The germline V gene has CDR1 MNHEY and CDR2 SMNVEV (reference sequence). The CDR3 is CASSLSRSGGGGSPLHF. The CDR3 bases are TGTGCCAGCAGTTTATCGCGAAGTGGGGGAGGTGGATCACCCCTCCACTTT.

This chain connects TRBV12-1 to TRBJ2-1; no check of the table's D call, TRBD2, against the DNA was made. TRBV12-1 represents a pseudogene. CDR3 size: 16 residues. CDR3 loop: CASSDGLADFYNEQFF. In nucleotides, the CDR3 is TGTGCCAGCAGCGACGGACTAGCGGATTTCTACAATGAGCAGTTCTTC.

This clone was observed a handful of times. The V call is TRBV9, the J call TRBJ2-1; 7 bases line up with TRBD2. The CDR3 consists of 15 residues. Germline loops: CDR1 SGDLS, CDR2 YYNGEE. V gave up 2 bases and J gave up 6 bases; unmatched junction bases: 8. As DNA, the CDR3 is TGTGCCAGCAGCGTCGGGGGACTACCCTCCAATGAGCAGTTCTTC. Its translation is CASSVGGLPSNEQFF.

The chain uses TRBV27 and TRBJ1-2; D is perhaps TRBD1 (6 bases). V was cut by 11 bases and J by 7 bases, with 17 bases left in between. This CDR3 has 12 amino acids. The V gene's germline CDR1 is MNHEY and CDR2 SMNVEV (reference sequence). CDR3: CARGGDRSGYTF. As DNA, the CDR3 is TGTGCCCGAGGGGGGGATCGAAGTGGCTACACCTTC.

The V call is TRBV6-5, the J call TRBJ2-7, with 7 bases fitting TRBD1. The CDR3 runs 11 residues. Trimming at V came to 10 bases and at J to 11 bases, leaving 11 bases not matched to a gene. CDR1 is MNHEY and CDR2 is SVGAGI in the germline V gene. The CDR3 sequence is CATRQGGVEYV. In DNA form, the CDR3 reads TGTGCCACCCGACAGGGTGGTGTAGAGTACGTC.

J is TRBJ2-7 and V is TRBV4-1, with 8 bases lining up with TRBD2. CDR1 is MGHRA and CDR2 is YSYEKL in the germline V gene. The length of the CDR3 is 17 residues. The trim removed 3 bases at V and 2 bases at J, leaving 12 bases unmatched. CDR3 sequence reads: CASSHPRRLAGPYEQYF. CDR3 bases: TGCGCCAGCAGCCATCCTCGTCGCCTAGCGGGCCCCTACGAGCAGTACTTC.

The V gene is TRBV28, the J gene TRBJ2-1; D may be TRBD2 (6 bases). Trimming removed 7 bases at V and 6 bases at J, with 19 bases between. This CDR3 is 15 amino acids long. CDR1 and CDR2 (germline): MDHEN, SYDVKM. CDR3 sequence: CASITLEGSLNEQFF. DNA of the CDR3: TGTGCCAGCATTACCTTGGAGGGCTCCCTCAATGAGCAGTTCTTC.

This chain connects TRBV7-2 to TRBJ2-1; 11 nucleotides align to TRBD2. Germline values: CDR1 SGHTA, CDR2 FQGNSA. CDR3 length: 16 amino acids. With V trimmed by 3 bases and J by 2 bases, 3 bases remained unmatched. In nucleotides, the CDR3 is TGTGCCAGCAGCTTGACTAGCGGGATCACCTACAATGAGCAGTTCTTC. As protein: CASSLTSGITYNEQFF.

The gene calls are TRBV9 and TRBJ1-1; D possibly corresponds to TRBD1 (6 bases). Deletions cut 0 bases from V and 3 bases from J, with 15 bases between. The CDR3 loop spans 16 amino acids. The germline gives CDR1 SGDLS, CDR2 YYNGEE. The CDR3 sequence: CASSVGTGIDYTEAFF. The CDR3 nucleotides read TGTGCCAGCAGCGTAGGAACAGGGATTGATTACACTGAAGCTTTCTTT.

Only one count was recorded for this clone. The chain has TRBV7-3 and TRBJ1-1, with a weak D call TRBD1 (5 bases). The CDR3 sequence is 13 residues long. Germline CDR1 reads SGHTA; CDR2 reads FQGTGA. V lost 6 bases and J lost 2, with 10 bases in between. The CDR3 DNA is TGTGCCAGCAGTCAGGGCCCTAACACTGAAGCTTTCTTT. This codes for CASSQGPNTEAFF.

V and J are TRBV28 and TRBJ1-5; tentatively, D is TRBD1 (5 bases). The CDR3 has 12 amino acids. Trimming cost V 1 base and J 9 bases, with 7 bases left between them. Germline assignment: CDR1 MDHEN and CDR2 SYDVKM. CDR3 amino acids: CASSLSQGPQHF. The CDR3 nucleotides are TGTGCCAGCAGTTTATCGCAGGGGCCCCAGCATTTT.

The chain combines TRBV12-3 or TRBV12-4 with TRBJ1-6; D unclear. Trimming took 8 bases from V and 7 from J, leaving 12 bases between them. This CDR3 spans 13 amino acids. In nucleotides, the CDR3 is TGTGCCAGCGCCCTCTCCGGGAATTCACCCCTCCACTTT. Protein sequence: CASALSGNSPLHF.

The chain uses TRBV5-5 and TRBJ1-2; 7 positions match TRBD1. This CDR3 contains 13 residues. The J segment lost 4 bases and the V segment lost 3 bases, leaving 3 bases of the junction unmatched. The germline gives CDR1 SGHKS, CDR2 YYEKEE (reference sequence). CDR3 sequence: CASSSTGFYGYTF. The CDR3 DNA is TGTGCCAGCAGCTCGACAGGGTTCTATGGCTACACCTTC.